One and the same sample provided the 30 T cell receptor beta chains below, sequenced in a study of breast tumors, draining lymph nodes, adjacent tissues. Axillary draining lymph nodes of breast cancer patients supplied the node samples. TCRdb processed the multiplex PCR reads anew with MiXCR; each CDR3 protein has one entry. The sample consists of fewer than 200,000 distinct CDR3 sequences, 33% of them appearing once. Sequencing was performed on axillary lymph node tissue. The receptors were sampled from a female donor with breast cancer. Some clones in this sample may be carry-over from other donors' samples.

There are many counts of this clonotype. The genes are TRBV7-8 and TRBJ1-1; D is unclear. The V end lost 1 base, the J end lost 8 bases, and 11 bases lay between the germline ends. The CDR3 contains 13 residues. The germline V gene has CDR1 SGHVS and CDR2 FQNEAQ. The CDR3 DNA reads TGTGCCAGCAGCTTAGACGTGGCAGTGGAAGCTTTCTTT. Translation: CASSLDVAVEAFF.

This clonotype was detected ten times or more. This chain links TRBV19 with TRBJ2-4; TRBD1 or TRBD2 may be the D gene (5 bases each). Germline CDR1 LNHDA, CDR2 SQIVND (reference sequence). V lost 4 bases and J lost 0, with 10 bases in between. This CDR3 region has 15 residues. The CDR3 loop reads CASSNGALAKNIQYF. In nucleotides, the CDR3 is TGTGCCAGTAGTAACGGGGCCTTAGCCAAAAACATTCAGTACTTC. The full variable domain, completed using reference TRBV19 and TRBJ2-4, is DGGITQSPKYLFRKEGQNVTLSCEQNLNHDAMYWYRQDPGQGLRLIYYSQIVNDFQKGDIAEGYSVSREKKESFPLTVTSAQKNPTAFYLCASSNGALAKNIQYFGAGTRLSVL.

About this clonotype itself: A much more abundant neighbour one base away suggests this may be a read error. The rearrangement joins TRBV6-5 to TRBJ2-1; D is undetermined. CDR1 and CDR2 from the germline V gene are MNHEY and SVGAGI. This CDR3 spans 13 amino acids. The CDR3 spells CASSYSWNNEQSF. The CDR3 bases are TGTGCCAGCAGTTACAGTTGGAACAATGAGCAGTCCTTC.

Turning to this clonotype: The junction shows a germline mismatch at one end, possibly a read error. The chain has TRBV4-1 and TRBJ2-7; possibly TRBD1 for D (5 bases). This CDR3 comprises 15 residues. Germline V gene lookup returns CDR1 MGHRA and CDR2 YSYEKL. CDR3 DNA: TGCGCCAGCAGCCCGTCAGGGCGTGGGCCCCACGAGCAGTGCTTC. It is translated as CASSPSGRGPHEQCF.

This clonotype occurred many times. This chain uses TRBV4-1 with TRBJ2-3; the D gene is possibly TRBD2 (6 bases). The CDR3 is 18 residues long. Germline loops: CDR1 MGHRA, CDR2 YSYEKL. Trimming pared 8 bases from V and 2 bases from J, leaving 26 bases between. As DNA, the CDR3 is TGCGCCAGCGGCGGGGAACCCAAGCCCCCGGATCCCACAGATACGCAGTATTTT. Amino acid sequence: CASGGEPKPPDPTDTQYF.

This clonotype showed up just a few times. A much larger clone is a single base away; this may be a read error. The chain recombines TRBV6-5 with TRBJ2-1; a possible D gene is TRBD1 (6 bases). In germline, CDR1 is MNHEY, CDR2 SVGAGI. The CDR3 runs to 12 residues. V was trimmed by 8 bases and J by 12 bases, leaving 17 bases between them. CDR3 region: CASGQTGLGQFF. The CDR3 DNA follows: TGTGCCAGCGGTCAAACAGGGCTGGGGCAGTTCTTC.

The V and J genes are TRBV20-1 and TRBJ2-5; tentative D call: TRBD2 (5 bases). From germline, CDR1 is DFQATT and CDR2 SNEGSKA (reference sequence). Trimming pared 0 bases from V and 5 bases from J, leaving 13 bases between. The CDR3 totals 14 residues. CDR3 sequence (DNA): TGCAGTGCTAGAGATGGGCTCAGAGGGGAGACCCAGTACTTC. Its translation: CSARDGLRGETQYF.

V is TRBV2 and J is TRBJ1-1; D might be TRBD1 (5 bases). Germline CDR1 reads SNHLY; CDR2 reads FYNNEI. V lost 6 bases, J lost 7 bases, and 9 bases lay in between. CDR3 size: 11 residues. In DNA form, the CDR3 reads TGTGCCAGCAGCTACGACAGTGAAGCTTTCTTT. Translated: CASSYDSEAFF.

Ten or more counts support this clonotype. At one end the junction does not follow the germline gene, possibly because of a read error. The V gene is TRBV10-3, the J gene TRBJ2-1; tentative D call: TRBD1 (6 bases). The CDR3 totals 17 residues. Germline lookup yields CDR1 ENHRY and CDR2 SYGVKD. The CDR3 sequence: CASSESGQGRQYNEQFF. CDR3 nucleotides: TGTGCCAGCAGTGAGTCGGGGCAGGGGCGCCAATACAATGAGCAGTTCTTC.

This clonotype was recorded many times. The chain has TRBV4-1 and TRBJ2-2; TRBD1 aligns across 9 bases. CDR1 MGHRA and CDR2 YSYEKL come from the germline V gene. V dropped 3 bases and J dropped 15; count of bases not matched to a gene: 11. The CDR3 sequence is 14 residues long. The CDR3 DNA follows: TGCGCCAGCAGCCACGAATTCCGGGACAGGGCGATGTTTTTT. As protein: CASSHEFRDRAMFF.

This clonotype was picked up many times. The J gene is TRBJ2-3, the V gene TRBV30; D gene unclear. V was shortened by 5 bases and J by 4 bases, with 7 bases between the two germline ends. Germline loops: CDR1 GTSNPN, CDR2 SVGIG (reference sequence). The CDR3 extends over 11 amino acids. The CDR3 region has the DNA TGTGCCTGGGCTCCGGCAGATACGCAGTATTTT. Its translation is CAWAPADTQYF.

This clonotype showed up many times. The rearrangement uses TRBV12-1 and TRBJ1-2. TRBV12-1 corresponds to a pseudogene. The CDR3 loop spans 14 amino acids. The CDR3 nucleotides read TGTGCCAGCAGCCTCCGAGCTCCGAACTATGGCTACACCTTC. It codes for CASSLRAPNYGYTF.

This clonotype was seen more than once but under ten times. For the CDR3, the DNA is TGTGCCAGCAGCACACTACGGAGCACAGATACGCAGTATTTT. This translates into CASSTLRSTDTQYF. The V call is TRBV11-1, the J call TRBJ2-3; D is unresolved. Germline V CDR1 and CDR2: SGHAT, FQDESV (reference sequence). V gave up 5 bases and J gave up 0 bases, with 9 bases separating them. The CDR3 has 14 residues. The whole variable domain, filled in from reference TRBV11-1 and TRBJ2-3, reads EAEVAQSPRYKITEKSQAVAFWCDPISGHATLYWYRQILGQGPELLVQFQDESVVDDSQLPKDRFSAERLKGVDSTLKIQPAELGDSAMYLCASSTLRSTDTQYFGPGTRLTVL.

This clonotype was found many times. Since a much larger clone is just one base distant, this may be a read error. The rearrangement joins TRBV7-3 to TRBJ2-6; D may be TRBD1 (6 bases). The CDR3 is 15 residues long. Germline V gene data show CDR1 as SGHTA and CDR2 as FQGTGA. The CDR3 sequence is CASSEGQSGANVLPF. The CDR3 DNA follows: TGTGCCAGCAGCGAAGGACAGTCTGGGGCCAACGTCCTGCCTTTC.

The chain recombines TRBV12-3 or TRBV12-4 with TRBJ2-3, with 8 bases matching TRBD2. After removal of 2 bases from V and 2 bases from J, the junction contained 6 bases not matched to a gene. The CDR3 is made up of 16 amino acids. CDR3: CASSLWPSGYTDTQYF. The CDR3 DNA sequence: TGTGCCAGCAGTTTATGGCCTAGCGGGTACACAGATACGCAGTATTTT.

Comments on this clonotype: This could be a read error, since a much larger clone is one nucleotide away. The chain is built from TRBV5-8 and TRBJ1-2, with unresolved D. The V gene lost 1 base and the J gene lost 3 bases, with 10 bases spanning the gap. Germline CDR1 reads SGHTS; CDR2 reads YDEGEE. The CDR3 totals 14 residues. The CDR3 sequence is CASSLFQAHYGYTF. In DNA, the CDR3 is TGTGCCAGCAGCTTGTTTCAGGCTCACTATGGCTACACCTTC.

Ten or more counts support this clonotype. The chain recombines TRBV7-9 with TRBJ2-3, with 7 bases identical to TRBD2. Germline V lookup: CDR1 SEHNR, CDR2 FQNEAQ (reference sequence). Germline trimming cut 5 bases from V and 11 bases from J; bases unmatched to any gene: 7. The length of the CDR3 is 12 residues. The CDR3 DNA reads TGTGCCAGCAGCACCCAGGTAGCGGGGCAGTATTTT. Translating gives CASSTQVAGQYF.

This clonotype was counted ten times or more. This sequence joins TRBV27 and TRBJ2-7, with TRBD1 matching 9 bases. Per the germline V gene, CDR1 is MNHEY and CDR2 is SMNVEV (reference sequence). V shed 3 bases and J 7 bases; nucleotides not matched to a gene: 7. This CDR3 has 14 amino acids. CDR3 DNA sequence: TGTGCCAGCAGTTTCACGACAGGGGGTGGTGAGCAGTACTTC. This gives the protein CASSFTTGGGEQYF.

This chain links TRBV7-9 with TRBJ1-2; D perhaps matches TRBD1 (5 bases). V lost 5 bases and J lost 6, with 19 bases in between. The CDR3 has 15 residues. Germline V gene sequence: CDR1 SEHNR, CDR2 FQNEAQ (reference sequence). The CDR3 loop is CASSPDSPGGNGYTF. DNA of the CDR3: TGTGCCAGCAGCCCAGACAGTCCCGGGGGTAATGGCTACACCTTC.

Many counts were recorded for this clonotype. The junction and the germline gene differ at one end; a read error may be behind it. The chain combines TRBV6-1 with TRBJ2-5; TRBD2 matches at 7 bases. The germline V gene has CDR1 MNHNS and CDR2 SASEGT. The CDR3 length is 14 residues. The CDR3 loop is CASRELARFETQYF. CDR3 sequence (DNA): TGTGCCAGCCGTGAACTAGCGAGATTTGAGACCCAGTACTTC.

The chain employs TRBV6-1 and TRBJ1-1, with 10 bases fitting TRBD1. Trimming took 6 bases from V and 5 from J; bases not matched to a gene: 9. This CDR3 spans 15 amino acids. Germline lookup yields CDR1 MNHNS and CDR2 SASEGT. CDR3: CASRERTGGRTEAFF. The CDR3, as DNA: TGTGCCAGCAGAGAGAGGACAGGGGGAAGGACTGAAGCTTTCTTT.

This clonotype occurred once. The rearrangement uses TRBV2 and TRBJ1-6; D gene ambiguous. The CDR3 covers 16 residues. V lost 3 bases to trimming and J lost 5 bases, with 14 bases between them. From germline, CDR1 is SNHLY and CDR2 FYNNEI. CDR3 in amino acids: CASSDRTVTNNSPLHF. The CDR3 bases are TGTGCCAGCAGTGACCGGACGGTGACTAATAATTCACCCCTCCACTTT.

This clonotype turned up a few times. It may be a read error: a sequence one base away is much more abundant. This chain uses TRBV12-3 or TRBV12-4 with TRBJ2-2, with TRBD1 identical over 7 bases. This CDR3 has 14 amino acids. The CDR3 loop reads CASSLQGVTGVLFF. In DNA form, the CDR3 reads TGTGCCAGCAGTTTACAGGGGGTCACCGGGGTGCTGTTTTTT.

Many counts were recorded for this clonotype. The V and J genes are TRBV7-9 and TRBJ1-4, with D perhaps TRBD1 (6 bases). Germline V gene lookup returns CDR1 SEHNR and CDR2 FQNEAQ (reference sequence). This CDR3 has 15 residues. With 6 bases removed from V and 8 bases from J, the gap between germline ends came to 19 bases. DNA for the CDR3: TGTGCCAGCAGTGTCCGGGACACCCTAGTCGAAAAACTGTTTTTT. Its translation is CASSVRDTLVEKLFF. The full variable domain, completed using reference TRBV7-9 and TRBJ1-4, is DTGVSQNPRHKITKRGQNVTFRCDPISEHNRLYWYRQTLGQGPEFLTYFQNEAQLEKSRLLSDRFSAERPKGSFSTLEIQRTEQGDSAMYLCASSVRDTLVEKLFFGSGTQLSVL.

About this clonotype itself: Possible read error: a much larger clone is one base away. This CDR3 is CASSLVGSPNEQYF. In DNA, the CDR3 is TGTGCCAGCAGTTTAGTTGGCAGTCCCAACGAGCAGTACTTC. The J gene is TRBJ2-7, the V gene TRBV28; no firm D call. V was cut by 2 bases and J by 5 bases, with 13 bases left in between. CDR3 size: 14 residues. Germline CDR1 reads MDHEN; CDR2 reads SYDVKM.

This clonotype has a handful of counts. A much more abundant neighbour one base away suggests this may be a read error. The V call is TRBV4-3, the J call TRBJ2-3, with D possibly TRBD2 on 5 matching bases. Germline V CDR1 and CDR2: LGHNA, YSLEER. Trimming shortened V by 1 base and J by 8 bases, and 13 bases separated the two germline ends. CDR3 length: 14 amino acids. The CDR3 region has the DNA TGCGCCAGCAGCCAAGGTCGAGGGTCAGGTACGCAGTATTTT. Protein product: CASSQGRGSGTQYF.

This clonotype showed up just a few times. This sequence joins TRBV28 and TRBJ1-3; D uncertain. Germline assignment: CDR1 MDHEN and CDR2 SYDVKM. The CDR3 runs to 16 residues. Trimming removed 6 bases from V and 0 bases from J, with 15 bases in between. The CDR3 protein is CASRPNGVNSGNTIYF. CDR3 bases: TGTGCCAGCAGGCCGAATGGAGTGAACTCTGGAAACACCATATATTTT.

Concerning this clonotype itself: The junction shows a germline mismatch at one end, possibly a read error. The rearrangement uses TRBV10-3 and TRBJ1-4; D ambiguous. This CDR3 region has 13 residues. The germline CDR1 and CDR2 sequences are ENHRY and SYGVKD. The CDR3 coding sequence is TGTGCCATCAGTGAGACCCAGACCGAAAACCTGTTTTTT. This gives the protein CAISETQTENLFF.

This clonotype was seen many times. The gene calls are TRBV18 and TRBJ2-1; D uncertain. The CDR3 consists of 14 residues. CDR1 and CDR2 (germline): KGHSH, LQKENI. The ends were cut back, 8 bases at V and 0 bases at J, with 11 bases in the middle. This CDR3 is CASSPPSSYNEQFF. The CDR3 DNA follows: TGTGCCAGCAGCCCCCCCTCCTCCTACAATGAGCAGTTCTTC. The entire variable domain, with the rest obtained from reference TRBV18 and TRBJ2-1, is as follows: NAGVMQNPRHLVRRRGQEARLRCSPMKGHSHVYWYRQLPEEGLKFMVYLQKENIIDESGMPKERFSAEFPKEGPSILRIQQVVRGDSAAYFCASSPPSSYNEQFFGPGTRLTVL.

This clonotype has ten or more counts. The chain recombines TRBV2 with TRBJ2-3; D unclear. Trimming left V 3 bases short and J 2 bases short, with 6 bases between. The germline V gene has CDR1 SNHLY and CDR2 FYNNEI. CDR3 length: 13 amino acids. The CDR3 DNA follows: TGTGCCAGCAGTGATCTCCCCACAGATACGCAGTATTTT. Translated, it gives CASSDLPTDTQYF.